The TCR beta chain described here comes from a study of regulatory T cells in long-lasting Graves disease. With iRepertoire HTBI primers and Arm-PCR of CDR3 regions, TCR beta libraries were built. TCRdb re-called the multiplex PCR reads with MiXCR, one entry per CDR3 protein. Among 350,000 to 500,000 distinct CDR3 sequences listed, 14% were seen once. The germline CDR1 and CDR2 sequences are WSHSY and SAAADI. The CDR3 has 13 residues. V was cut by 4 bases and J by 2 bases, with 8 bases left in between. Time point here: newly diagnosed GD, antithyroid drugs for less than 3 months. Making the TCR library involved RNA that had been extracted from PBMCs. These same data were also listed under a study on T cells in Graves' hyperthyroidism and ophthalmopathy.

V gene TRBV10-2 combines with J gene TRBJ2-5, with D hard to call. This sample comprised peripheral blood mononuclear cells (PBMCs), obtained at new diagnosis, from a patient treated with antithyroid drugs. The TCR sequence derives from a woman between 45 and 60 years old with Graves disease. In DNA form, the CDR3 reads TGCGCCAGCAGTGTGCTATTGCAAGAGACCCAGTACTTC. As protein: CASSVLLQETQYF.